The T cell receptor (beta chain) described here comes from a study of human T cells and chemical hapten exposure. This clonotype has a handful of counts. Library preparation tagged each individual cDNA molecule with a unique molecular identifier. Via MiXCR, TCRdb re-called the RACE reads, giving one row per CDR3 protein. The table includes tens of thousands of distinct CDR3 sequences, roughly 8.5% detected once. The sample's time point: patch test 2, 6 weeks after DPC sensitization. The treatment is: therapeutic diphenylcyclopropenone sensitization with weekly scalp DPC. Unseparated into fractions, whole blood served as the source from which total RNA was extracted. There are 19 residues in the CDR3. Looked up from germline, CDR1 is SGHTA and CDR2 is FQGTGA. V dropped 3 bases and J dropped 0 bases, with 20 bases sitting between them.

This TCR was sampled from a woman between 45 and 60 years old with alopecia areata. Some clones in this sample may be carry-over from other donors' samples. The chain carries TRBV7-3 and TRBJ2-2; D tentatively reads TRBD1 or TRBD2 (6 bases each). The source was whole blood, collected in connection with sensitization to the hapten diphenylcyclopropenone (DPC). The CDR3 DNA follows: TGTGCCAGCAGCTTTAGGTCTTGGGGGGCTCTCGCGAACACCGGGGAGCTGTTTTTT. Protein sequence: CASSFRSWGALANTGELFF.